The table lists the clone carrying this T cell receptor (beta chain) with a few counts. TCRdb ran MiXCR on the reads and lists one entry per CDR3 protein. The sample includes fewer than 200,000 distinct CDR3 sequences, approximately 20% of them seen just once. The V and J ends lost 7 bases and 6 bases respectively, with 13 bases between them. This CDR3 comprises 13 residues. Germline V gene lookup returns CDR1 ENHRY and CDR2 SYGVKD. The sample is drawn from a study of T cell repertoires in cytomegalovirus infection. The specimen was PBMCs. The chain couples TRBV10-3 to TRBJ2-1; D is possibly TRBD1 (6 bases). The TCR sequence derives from a human donor in good health (CMV status not recorded). Some clones in this sample may be carry-over from other donors' samples. CDR3 loop: CAINREYINEQFF. Here the CDR3 DNA reads TGTGCCATCAACAGGGAGTATATCAATGAGCAGTTCTTC.